These T cell receptor beta chains were read from a single sample in a study of STAT5B mutations in CD4+ large granular lymphocyte leukemia. Sequenced by immunoSEQ multiplex PCR; TCRdb stores in-frame clones only, minus some. The sample includes about 48,000 clones, 60% to 75% of them seen just once. Sample: CD4+ T cells from blood buffy coats. These receptors were obtained from a human donor in good health. Each CDR3 is given with its conserved first and last residue. D genes are given only for firm matches. Size tells how often a clone was seen (once, few, many) or the class of an expanded clone, and some rows leave it out.

CDR3 protein | CDR3 DNA | J gene | clone size | D gene | V gene
CASSPGAGTSGGSHEQYF | TGTGCCAGCAGCCCGGGGGCGGGGACTAGCGGGGGGTCCCACGAGCAGTACTTC | TRBJ2-7 | NA | TRBD2 | TRBV7-9
CASSYSETQYF | TGTGCCAGCAGTTACTCGGAGACCCAGTACTTC | TRBJ2-5 | NA | NA | TRBV6-6
CASSLRGGRIQPQHF | TGTGCCAGCAGCTTACGAGGGGGCAGGATTCAGCCCCAGCATTTT | TRBJ1-5 | NA | TRBD1 | TRBV7-2
CASSFSYHSNQPQHF | TGTGCCAGCAGCTTCAGCTACCATAGCAATCAGCCCCAGCATTTT | TRBJ1-5 | NA | NA | TRBV7-8
CASSLPGDWGGQYF | TGTGCCAGCAGTCTCCCCGGGGACTGGGGGGGGCAGTATTTT | TRBJ2-3 | NA | TRBD2 | TRBV6-1
CASSSTLGGGAGETQYF | TGTGCCAGCAGCTCGACACTTGGCGGGGGGGCGGGGGAGACCCAGTACTTC | TRBJ2-5 | NA | TRBD2 | TRBV5-4
CASSKGPYTPSTDTQYF | TGTGCCAGCAGCAAAGGACCCTACACTCCTAGCACAGATACGCAGTATTTT | TRBJ2-3 | NA | NA | TRBV4-2
CASSQIAREDGYTF | TGTGCCAGCAGCCAAATCGCCAGGGAAGACGGCTACACCTTT | TRBJ1-2 | NA | NA | TRBV7-9
CASSPTGQTTDTQYF | TGCGCCAGCAGCCCGACGGGACAGACCACAGATACGCAGTATTTT | TRBJ2-3 | NA | TRBD1 | TRBV5-1
CASSLRLGLGTDTQYF | TGTGCCAGCAGCTTAAGGTTGGGCCTGGGGACAGATACGCAGTATTTT | TRBJ2-3 | NA | NA | TRBV7-8
CASSFGGHYGYTF | TGTGCCAGCAGTTTCGGGGGGCACTATGGCTACACCTTC | TRBJ1-2 | NA | NA | TRBV27
CASSPTLGGFETQYF | TGTGCCAGCAGCCCCACCCTTGGGGGTTTCGAGACCCAGTACTTC | TRBJ2-5 | once | NA | TRBV7-2
CASSIGRGYEQYF | TGTGCCAGTAGTATCGGTAGGGGTTACGAGCAGTACTTC | TRBJ2-7 | NA | NA | TRBV19
CASSASPGLAGVLTEETQYF | TGTGCCAGCAGCGCCAGCCCGGGACTAGCGGGGGTCCTAACCGAGGAGACCCAGTACTTC | TRBJ2-5 | NA | TRBD2 | TRBV9
CASSHPLTGNTEAFF | TGTGCCAGCAGCCACCCCCTGACGGGGAACACTGAAGCTTTCTTT | TRBJ1-1 | few | NA | TRBV4-2
CASSPVGYSYEQYF | TGTGCCAGCTCACCGGTGGGTTACTCCTACGAGCAGTACTTC | TRBJ2-7 | NA | NA | TRBV18
CASSPVRSTDTQYF | TGTGCCAGCTCACCAGTACGTAGCACAGATACGCAGTATTTT | TRBJ2-3 | NA | NA | TRBV18
CASSIRQGYSTDTQYF | TGTGCCAGCAGCATTAGACAGGGGTATAGCACAGATACGCAGTATTTT | TRBJ2-3 | NA | TRBD1 | TRBV7-2
CAWSAGQSFHDSPLHF | TGTGCCTGGAGCGCCGGACAGTCCTTCCACGATTCACCCCTCCACTTT | TRBJ1-6 | few | NA | TRBV30
CASSPPGRGGEAFF | TGTGCCAGCAGTCCACCCGGCAGGGGAGGTGAAGCTTTCTTT | TRBJ1-1 | NA | NA | TRBV6-6
CASSPSTVPYGYTF | TGTGCCAGCAGTCCCTCGACAGTCCCCTATGGCTACACCTTC | TRBJ1-2 | few | NA | TRBV28
CASSLAAGGTEAFF | TGCGCCAGCAGCTTGGCCGCGGGGGGCACTGAAGCTTTCTTT | TRBJ1-1 | NA | NA | TRBV5-1
CASGMGQAQETQYF | TGTGCCAGCGGAATGGGACAGGCCCAAGAGACCCAGTACTTC | TRBJ2-5 | NA | TRBD1 | TRBV2
CASRRQGLSYEQYF | TGTGCCAGCAGGCGACAGGGGCTTTCCTACGAGCAGTACTTC | TRBJ2-7 | NA | TRBD1 | TRBV28
CASSLPTGVWEQYF | TGTGCCAGCAGCTTACCGACAGGGGTTTGGGAGCAGTACTTC | TRBJ2-7 | NA | TRBD1 | TRBV7-3
CASSLIGFYQETQYF | TGTGCCAGTAGTTTGATCGGATTTTACCAAGAGACCCAGTACTTC | TRBJ2-5 | few | NA | TRBV19
CLTSRSQIRGDEQFF | TGTCTGACTTCTAGGTCGCAAATCAGGGGAGATGAGCAGTTCTTC | TRBJ2-1 | NA | NA | TRBV2
CAISAAEWGTEAFF | TGTGCCATCAGTGCCGCGGAATGGGGCACTGAAGCTTTCTTT | TRBJ1-1 | few | NA | TRBV10-3
CSARTGGAETGELFF | TGCAGCGCCAGGACAGGGGGCGCTGAGACCGGGGAGCTGTTTTTT | TRBJ2-2 | NA | TRBD1 | TRBV29-1
CASSIDHVTGLGNEQFF | TGTGCCAGTAGTATAGATCACGTGACAGGGCTGGGCAATGAGCAGTTCTTC | TRBJ2-1 | few | TRBD1 | TRBV19
CASSLALGTSTDTQYF | TGCGCCAGCAGCTTGGCTCTCGGAACTAGCACAGATACGCAGTATTTT | TRBJ2-3 | NA | NA | TRBV5-1
CASSYSAGYNEQFF | TGTGCCAGCAGTTACTCGGCAGGTTACAATGAGCAGTTCTTC | TRBJ2-1 | NA | NA | TRBV6-5
CASSLVPDATGQPQHF | TGTGCCAGCAGCTTAGTCCCCGATGCAACGGGGCAGCCCCAGCATTTT | TRBJ1-5 | NA | NA | TRBV7-2
CASSLSGWPGQPQHF | TGTGCCAGCAGTTTATCTGGCTGGCCCGGTCAGCCCCAGCATTTT | TRBJ1-5 | few | NA | TRBV27
CASSIKGGLNQPQHF | TGTGCCAGTAGTATCAAGGGGGGGCTCAATCAGCCCCAGCATTTT | TRBJ1-5 | few | NA | TRBV19
CASSLSRTGTGRMNTEAFF | TGTGCCAGCAGCTTAAGCCGTACCGGGACAGGAAGAATGAACACTGAAGCTTTCTTT | TRBJ1-1 | NA | TRBD1 | TRBV7-9
CASSFPPSPLHF | TGTGCCAGCAGCTTCCCACCGTCACCCCTCCACTTT | TRBJ1-6 | NA | NA | TRBV7-9
CSGSGTGGGGGYTF | TGCAGCGGATCCGGGACAGGGGGAGGAGGGGGCTACACCTTC | TRBJ1-2 | NA | TRBD1 | TRBV29-1
CASSDYVAGGPYTQYF | TGTGCCAGCAGTGACTATGTAGCGGGGGGGCCCTATACGCAGTATTTT | TRBJ2-3 | NA | TRBD2 | TRBV27
CAWSAGQMNEKLFF | TGTGCCTGGAGCGCGGGACAGATGAATGAAAAACTGTTTTTT | TRBJ1-4 | NA | TRBD1 | TRBV30
CASSSGQMNYGYTF | TGTGCCAGCAGTTCGGGACAGATGAACTATGGCTACACCTTC | TRBJ1-2 | NA | TRBD1 | TRBV28
CASSLGDSPLHF | TGTGCCAGCAGCTTAGGGGATTCACCCCTCCACTTT | TRBJ1-6 | few | NA | TRBV7-9
CASSLGLAGETQYF | TGCGCCAGCAGCTTGGGACTAGCCGGGGAGACCCAGTACTTC | TRBJ2-5 | NA | TRBD2 | TRBV5-1
CASSKRRTTNEKLFF | TGTGCCAGCAGTAAACGCAGAACAACTAATGAAAAACTGTTTTTT | TRBJ1-4 | NA | NA | TRBV6-5
CASSIGAGTRGREQFF | TGTGCCAGTAGTATCGGGGCCGGGACTAGGGGGCGTGAGCAGTTCTTC | TRBJ2-1 | NA | NA | TRBV19
CSSNRGRDTEAFF | TGCAGCTCCAACAGGGGGCGGGACACTGAAGCTTTCTTT | TRBJ1-1 | NA | TRBD1 | TRBV29-1
CASSRDLTDTQYF | TGTGCCAGCAGCCGGGACCTAACAGATACGCAGTATTTT | TRBJ2-3 | NA | NA | TRBV14
CASSLGAAGAYYEQYF | TGTGCCAGCAGTTTAGGGGCGGCGGGGGCGTACTACGAGCAGTACTTC | TRBJ2-7 | NA | NA | TRBV28
CASSLARETQYF | TGTGCCAGCAGCTTAGCGCGGGAGACCCAGTACTTC | TRBJ2-5 | NA | NA | TRBV7-2
CAIRPEGIGELFF | TGTGCCATCAGGCCCGAGGGGATCGGGGAGCTGTTTTTT | TRBJ2-2 | NA | NA | TRBV10-3
CASSLRRGGEQFF | TGTGCCAGCAGTTTGCGCAGGGGCGGGGAGCAGTTCTTC | TRBJ2-1 | NA | NA | TRBV27
CASSEPLGGETQYF | TGTGCCAGCAGCGAACCACTGGGGGGGGAGACCCAGTACTTC | TRBJ2-5 | NA | TRBD2 | TRBV5-6
CAWSTGGFNQPQHF | TGTGCCTGGAGTACAGGGGGCTTCAATCAGCCCCAGCATTTT | TRBJ1-5 | NA | TRBD1 | TRBV30
CASSGQPDTQYF | TGTGCCAGCAGTGGGCAGCCAGATACGCAGTATTTT | TRBJ2-3 | few | NA | TRBV28